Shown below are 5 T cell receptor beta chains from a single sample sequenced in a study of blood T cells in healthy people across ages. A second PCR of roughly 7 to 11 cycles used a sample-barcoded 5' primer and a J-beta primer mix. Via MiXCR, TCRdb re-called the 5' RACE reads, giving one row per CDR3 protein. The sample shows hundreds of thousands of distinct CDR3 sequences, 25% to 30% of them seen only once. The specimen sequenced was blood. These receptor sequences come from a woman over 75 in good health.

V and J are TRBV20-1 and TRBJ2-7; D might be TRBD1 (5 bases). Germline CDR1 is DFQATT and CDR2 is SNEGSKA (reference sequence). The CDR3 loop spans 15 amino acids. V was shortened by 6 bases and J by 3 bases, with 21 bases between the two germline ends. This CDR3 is CSARFLETVYYEQYF. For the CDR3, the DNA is TGCAGTGCCCGATTTCTCGAGACAGTTTACTACGAGCAGTACTTC.

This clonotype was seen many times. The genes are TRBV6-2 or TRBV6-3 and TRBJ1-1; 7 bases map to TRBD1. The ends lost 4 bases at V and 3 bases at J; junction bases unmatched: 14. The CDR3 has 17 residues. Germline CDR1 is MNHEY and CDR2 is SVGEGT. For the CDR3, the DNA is TGTGCCAGCAGTTTGCTACGTTCACCCGGGACAGACACTGAAGCTTTCTTT. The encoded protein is CASSLLRSPGTDTEAFF.

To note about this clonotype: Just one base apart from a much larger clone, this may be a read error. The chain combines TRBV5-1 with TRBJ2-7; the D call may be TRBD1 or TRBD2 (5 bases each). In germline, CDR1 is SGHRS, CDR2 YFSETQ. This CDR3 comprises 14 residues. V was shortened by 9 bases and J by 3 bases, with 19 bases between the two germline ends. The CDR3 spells CATSSGQGDYEQYF. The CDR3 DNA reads TGCGCCACCTCCTCCGGGCAGGGAGACTACGAGCAGTACTTC.

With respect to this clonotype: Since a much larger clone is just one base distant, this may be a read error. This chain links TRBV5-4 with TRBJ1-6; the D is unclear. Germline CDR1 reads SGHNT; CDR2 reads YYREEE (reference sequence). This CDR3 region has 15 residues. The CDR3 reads CASNLGSRYNSPLHF. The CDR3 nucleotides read TGTGCCAGCAACTTGGGCTCAAGATATAATTCACCCCTCCACTTT.

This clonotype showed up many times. CDR3 DNA: TGTGCCAGCAGTCCGCGACTAGCGGGCTCCCTTCGGGAGCAGTTCTTC. Translation: CASSPRLAGSLREQFF. The chain carries TRBV28 and TRBJ2-1, with 10 nucleotides matching TRBD2. Unmatched junction bases numbered 14, after V lost 5 bases and J lost 10 bases. The CDR3 totals 16 residues. From germline, CDR1 is MDHEN and CDR2 SYDVKM.